This T cell receptor beta chain was identified in a study of regulatory T cells in long-lasting Graves disease. Study-wide results and limits: When disease was persistent, TRBV28, TRBJ1-2 and TRBJ2-5 were the favored segments. Newly diagnosed Graves' patients had higher TCR diversity than persistent ones.

The ends were cut back, 6 bases at V and 1 base at J, with 15 bases in the middle. Per germline, CDR1 DFQATT and CDR2 SNEGSKA (reference sequence). This CDR3 is 14 amino acids long. Time point of the sample: persistent/refractory GD, antithyroid drugs over 5 years with positive TRAb. The TCR library used RNA extracted from PBMCs. Comments on this clonotype: Its antigen is unidentified.

To make TCR beta libraries, researchers used iRepertoire HTBI primers and Arm-PCR of CDR3 regions. TCRdb processed the multiplex PCR reads anew with MiXCR; each CDR3 protein has one entry. The data hold over 300,000 distinct CDR3 sequences, with around 19% observed a single time. The chain links TRBV20-1 to TRBJ2-5, with D hard to call. This specimen consisted of peripheral blood mononuclear cells (PBMCs), obtained when the disease was refractory, from a patient treated with antithyroid drugs. This sequence originates from a female donor with Graves disease. The CDR3 coding sequence is TGCAGTGCCCGGGTTGACGGCATCCAAGAGACCCAGTACTTC. It codes for CSARVDGIQETQYF.